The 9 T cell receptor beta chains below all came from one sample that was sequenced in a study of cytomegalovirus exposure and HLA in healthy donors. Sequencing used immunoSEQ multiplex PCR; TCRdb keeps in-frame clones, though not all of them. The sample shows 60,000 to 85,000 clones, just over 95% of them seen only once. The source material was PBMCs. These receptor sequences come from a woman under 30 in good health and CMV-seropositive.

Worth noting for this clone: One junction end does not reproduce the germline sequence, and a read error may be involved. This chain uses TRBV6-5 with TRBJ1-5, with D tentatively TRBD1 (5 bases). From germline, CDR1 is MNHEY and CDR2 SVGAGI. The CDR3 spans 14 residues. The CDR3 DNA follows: TGTGCCAGCAGCCCTGACAGTTCCAATCGGCCCCAGCATTTT. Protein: CASSPDSSNRPQHF.

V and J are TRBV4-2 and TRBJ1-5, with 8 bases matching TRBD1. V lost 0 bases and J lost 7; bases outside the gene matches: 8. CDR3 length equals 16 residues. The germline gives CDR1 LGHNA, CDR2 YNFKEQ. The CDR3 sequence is CASSQEGDRLGQPQHF. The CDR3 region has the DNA TGTGCCAGCAGCCAAGAAGGGGACAGGTTGGGGCAGCCCCAGCATTTT.

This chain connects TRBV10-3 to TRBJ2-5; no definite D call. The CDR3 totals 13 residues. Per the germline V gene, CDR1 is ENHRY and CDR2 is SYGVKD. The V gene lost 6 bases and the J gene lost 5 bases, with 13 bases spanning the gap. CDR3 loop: CAISDPLGETQYF. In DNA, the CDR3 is TGTGCCATCAGCGATCCCCTCGGGGAGACCCAGTACTTC.

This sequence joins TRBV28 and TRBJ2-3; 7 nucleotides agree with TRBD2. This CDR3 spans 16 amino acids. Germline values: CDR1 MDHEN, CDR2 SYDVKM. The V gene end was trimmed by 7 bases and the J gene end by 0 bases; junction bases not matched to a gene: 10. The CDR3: CASTRKSGMSTDTQYF. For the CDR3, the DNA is TGTGCCAGCACCCGAAAAAGCGGGATGAGCACAGATACGCAGTATTTT.

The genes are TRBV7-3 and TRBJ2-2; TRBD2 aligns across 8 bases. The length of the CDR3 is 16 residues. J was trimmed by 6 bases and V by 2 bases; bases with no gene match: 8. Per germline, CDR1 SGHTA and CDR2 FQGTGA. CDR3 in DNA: TGTGCCAGCAGCTTATTCACCCCGGGAGGGCCCGGGGAGCTGTTTTTT. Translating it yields CASSLFTPGGPGELFF.

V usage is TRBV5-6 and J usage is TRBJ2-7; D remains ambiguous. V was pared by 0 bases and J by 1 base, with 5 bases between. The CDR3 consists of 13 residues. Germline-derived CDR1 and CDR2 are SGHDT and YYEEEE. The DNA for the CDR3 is TGTGCCAGCAGCTTGGTGAGGTCCTACGAGCAGTACTTC. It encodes CASSLVRSYEQYF.

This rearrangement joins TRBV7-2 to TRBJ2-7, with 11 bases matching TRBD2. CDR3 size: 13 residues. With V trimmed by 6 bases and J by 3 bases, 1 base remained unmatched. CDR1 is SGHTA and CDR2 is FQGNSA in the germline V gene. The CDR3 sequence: CASRLAGVYEQYF. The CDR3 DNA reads TGTGCCAGCAGACTAGCGGGAGTCTACGAGCAGTACTTC.

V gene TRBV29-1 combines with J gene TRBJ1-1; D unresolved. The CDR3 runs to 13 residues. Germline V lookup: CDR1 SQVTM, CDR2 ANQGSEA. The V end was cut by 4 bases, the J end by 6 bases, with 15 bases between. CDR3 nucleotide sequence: TGCAGCGTTGGCCTTGGCGGGGAGTCTGAAGCTTTCTTT. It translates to CSVGLGGESEAFF.

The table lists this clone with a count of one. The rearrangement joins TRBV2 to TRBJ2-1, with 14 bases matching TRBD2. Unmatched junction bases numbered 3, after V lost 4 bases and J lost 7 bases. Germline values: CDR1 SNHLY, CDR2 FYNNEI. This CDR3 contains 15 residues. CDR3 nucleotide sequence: TGTGCCAGCAGTGCAAGACTAGCGGGAGGGAATGAGCAGTTCTTC. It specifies CASSARLAGGNEQFF.